This T cell receptor (beta chain) was observed in a study of blood T cell repertoires in COVID-19 (dated by TCRdb to 2018 to 2021). Broadly, across the study: The collaborator samples originated in the United States, Italy and Spain and spanned the acute and convalescent phases of COVID-19. Where HLA class I and class II types were available, the types were taken from metadata supplied by the sample provider, not from assay-based typing. Nearly every sample came with metadata listing a de-identified subject ID, COVID-19 status, age in years and sex. The prospective study material was composed of cDNA or gDNA derived from T cells, B-cell-depleted T cells, or PBMCs. Samples came from the ongoing ImmuneRACE study (first 160 participants) plus 1,254 subjects from 6 global collaborators. Deeply sampled blood TCRbeta repertoires from subjects exposed to, actively infected with, or recovered from COVID-19 were included in the dataset. A freely available public database, intended as a resource for researchers studying the immune response to SARS-CoV-2, is where the repertoires were released. What the authors observed across the whole study: Clinical and demographic metadata were provided uncurated, with the amount varying by source and participant.

This clone was seen only once. Its antigen target is currently unknown. Base quality data are lacking; no much larger clone is found one base away. Enrolling through a virtual design, the prospective study's participants ranged in age from roughly 18 to 95 years and lived across 20 to 30 United States geographic areas. In the prospective study, cohorts were assigned on the basis of participant-reported clinical history obtained from a screening survey and a study questionnaire. Recovered participants in ImmuneRACE Cohort 3 were defined by two consecutive negative NP/OP PCR tests, clearance by a healthcare professional, or resolution of symptoms. Each participant in the prospective study had whole blood, serum and a nasopharyngeal or oropharyngeal swab collected by mobile phlebotomists. Additional blood draws and questionnaires over an approximately 2-month period could optionally be provided by prospective study participants. Before DNA extraction, prospective study blood samples were shipped either frozen or at room temperature.

The CDR3 contains 17 residues, cysteine and phenylalanine counted. Only the CDR3 region is kept as DNA, spanning 51 bases read in frame from base 1. For this chain, trimming is 5 bases at the V end and 5 bases at the J end, and the number of junction bases without a gene match is 8. The germline V gene (reference sequence) provides CDR1 LNHDA and CDR2 SQIVND. The immunoSEQ Assay, a bias-controlled multiplex PCR, was used to amplify TCRbeta CDR3 regions from genomic DNA. In the paper's pipeline: Nucleated cell counts per sample were estimated from amplification of reference gene primers within the assay. To quantify the absolute abundance of each unique TCRbeta CDR3 rearrangement, sequence reads were collapsed and filtered. For each sample, productive Simpson clonality was calculated as the square root of Simpson's diversity index over productive rearrangements. This is the immuneACCESS table as TCRdb keeps it, with only in-frame sequences that have V and J called. A part of the clones is gone; compared with another copy, unresolved V genes explain less than half, and the rest is unexplained. V, J and clone size were drawn from that table, and D and trimming were deduced from the DNA. This sample lists a few hundred thousand clones; about 88% were detected once. The top ten clonotypes cover 9.5% of the sample.

This TCR was recovered from a woman aged 40 to 55 who had recovered from COVID-19. Source material: PBMCs or T cells enriched from blood (not recorded which). This chain is built from TRBV19 and TRBJ2-5; 16 bases in the middle match TRBD2. The nucleotide sequence is TGTGCCAGTAGTTTGGGACTAGCGGGGGGGCGTAGGGAGACCCAGTACTTC. Its protein product is CASSLGLAGGRRETQYF.